Following are 20 T cell receptor beta chains from one sample sequenced in a study of monozygotic twins with inflammatory bowel disease. TCRdb reprocessed the 5' RACE reads and keeps a single row for each CDR3 protein, giving no DNA. In total, the table holds around 210,000 distinct CDR3 sequences. Sequencing was carried out using blood. Receptor source: a human donor with ulcerative colitis or Crohn's disease, or a healthy co-twin of an affected twin (not recorded which).

V and J are TRBV20-1 and TRBJ2-7; TCRdb selects TRBD1, and the lack of DNA leaves this call unchecked. Per the germline V gene, CDR1 is DFQATT and CDR2 is SNEGSKA (reference sequence). This CDR3 has 15 residues. CDR3 amino acids: CSARKVGTRGYEQYF.

The V gene is TRBV20-1, the J gene TRBJ1-2. In germline, CDR1 is DFQATT, CDR2 SNEGSKA (reference sequence). The length of the CDR3 is 13 residues. CDR3 in amino acids: CSAREQRDYGYTF.

The chain is built from TRBV20-1 and TRBJ2-1; TCRdb selects TRBD1, and the lack of DNA leaves this call unchecked. Germline lookup yields CDR1 DFQATT and CDR2 SNEGSKA (reference sequence). The CDR3 loop spans 20 amino acids. CDR3 sequence: CSARSPNSWGGPSSYNEQFF.

The chain recombines TRBV28 with TRBJ2-7; TCRdb designates TRBD2, a call that cannot be tested without DNA. Germline CDR1 reads MDHEN; CDR2 reads SYDVKM. The CDR3 runs 15 residues. CDR3 protein: CASSFGLAGVDEQYF.

The V gene is TRBV12-3 or TRBV12-4, the J gene TRBJ1-6; TCRdb's D gene call, TRBD1, goes unchecked for lack of DNA. The length of the CDR3 is 16 residues. The CDR3 spells CASSLSIWGVNSPLHF.

Frequency places this clonotype as medium-sized (0.01 to 0.1%). The chain employs TRBV19 and TRBJ1-2; TCRdb indicates TRBD1, and absent DNA this call remains unverified. This CDR3 has 13 amino acids. Germline values: CDR1 LNHDA, CDR2 SQIVND (reference sequence). CDR3 region: CASSIIGAVGYTF.

The chain uses TRBV20-1 and TRBJ2-7; TCRdb indicates TRBD2, and absent DNA this call remains unverified. The CDR3 covers 15 residues. The germline V gene has CDR1 DFQATT and CDR2 SNEGSKA (reference sequence). CDR3 protein: CSALEPSGSSYEQYF.

The V gene is TRBV10-3, the J gene TRBJ2-7; checking the TCRdb D call of TRBD2 is not possible without DNA. Germline assignment: CDR1 ENHRY and CDR2 SYGVKD. There are 15 residues in the CDR3. CDR3 amino acids: CAISEGTSGAYEQYF.

The V and J genes are TRBV5-4 and TRBJ2-1; the D call of TRBD2 rests on TCRdb alone, since no DNA is present to check it. From germline, CDR1 is SGHNT and CDR2 YYREEE (reference sequence). This CDR3 region has 15 residues. The CDR3 loop reads CASSLTSGRNHEQFF.

This sequence joins TRBV24-1 and TRBJ2-3; lacking DNA, the TRBD2 call made by TCRdb goes unchecked. The germline V gene has CDR1 KGHDR and CDR2 SFDVKD. The CDR3 consists of 16 residues. The CDR3 loop is CATSERWGRRTDTQYF.

The rearrangement links TRBV19 to TRBJ1-5; the TCRdb D gene call, TRBD1, has no DNA to confirm it. Germline V CDR1 and CDR2: LNHDA, SQIVND (reference sequence). The CDR3 covers 13 residues. Here the CDR3 reads CASTRDSYQPQHF.

The rearrangement joins TRBV6-2 or TRBV6-3 to TRBJ2-2; TCRdb's D gene call, TRBD2, goes unchecked for lack of DNA. Germline CDR1 and CDR2: MNHEY and SVGEGT. The length of the CDR3 is 16 residues. Here the CDR3 reads CASRVGLASRAGELFF.

The chain has TRBV7-6 and TRBJ2-3; TCRdb designates TRBD1, a call that cannot be tested without DNA. The CDR3 is made up of 15 amino acids. Per the germline V gene, CDR1 is SGHVS and CDR2 is FNYEAQ. CDR3 sequence: CASSPGAGLTHTQYF.

This rearrangement joins TRBV7-2 to TRBJ1-2; TCRdb names TRBD1, which stays unverified in the absence of DNA. This CDR3 region has 14 residues. Looked up from germline, CDR1 is SGHTA and CDR2 is FQGNSA. The CDR3 region is CASSLDRGYSGYTF.

This chain joins TRBV29-1 and TRBJ1-1. The CDR3 is made up of 14 amino acids. CDR1 SQVTM and CDR2 ANQGSEA come from the germline V gene. CDR3 amino acids: CSVTGGQTNTEAFF.

This chain uses TRBV25-1 with TRBJ1-2; as DNA is missing, the TRBD1 call by TCRdb cannot be tested. CDR3 size: 13 residues. CDR1 and CDR2 from the germline V gene are MGHDK and SYGVNS. The CDR3 loop reads CASSERRDHGYTF.

The chain links TRBV7-9 to TRBJ2-3; TCRdb calls TRBD1, which cannot be checked without DNA. The CDR3 sequence is 15 residues long. CDR1 and CDR2 (germline): SEHNR, FQNEAQ (reference sequence). CDR3 sequence: CASSSWTGWSDTQYF.

The gene calls are TRBV2 and TRBJ1-5. CDR1 SNHLY and CDR2 FYNNEI come from the germline V gene. The CDR3 length is 14 residues. Here the CDR3 reads CASKRQPADQPQHF.

The chain couples TRBV7-9 to TRBJ2-7; TCRdb's D call, TRBD2, is unchecked because there is no DNA. The CDR3 extends over 16 amino acids. Germline CDR1 is SEHNR and CDR2 is FQNEAQ (reference sequence). This CDR3 is CASSLTLAGFLDEQYF. The full variable domain, its missing parts supplied by reference TRBV7-9 and TRBJ2-7, is DTGVSQNPRHKITKRGQNVTFRCDPISEHNRLYWYRQTLGQGPEFLTYFQNEAQLEKSRLLSDRFSAERPKGSFSTLEIQRTEQGDSAMYLCASSLTLAGFLDEQYFGPGTRLTVT.

V gene TRBV5-1 combines with J gene TRBJ2-1; TCRdb designates TRBD1, a call that cannot be tested without DNA. Looked up from germline, CDR1 is SGHRS and CDR2 is YFSETQ. The CDR3 covers 15 residues. The CDR3 sequence: CASSSATSSYNEQFF. The full variable domain, with the rest looked up from reference TRBV5-1 and TRBJ2-1, is KAGVTQTPRYLIKTRGQQVTLSCSPISGHRSVSWYQQTPGQGLQFLFEYFSETQRNKGNFPGRFSGRQFSNSRSEMNVSTLELGDSALYLCASSSATSSYNEQFFGPGTRLTVL.